Below, 13 T cell receptor beta chains from the same sample are listed, as sequenced in a study of long-term antiretroviral therapy in people with HIV. At the survey level, the v3.0 immunoSEQ assay was run. Generated by immunoSEQ multiplex PCR, the TCRdb table keeps only in-frame clones and is missing some. The table lists about 20,000 clones, roughly 80% of them singletons. This material consisted of unsorted PBMCs, taken 2.9 years after starting antiretroviral therapy. These receptors came from a woman aged 25 to 39 with HIV.

The chain is built from TRBV5-4 and TRBJ2-5, with D perhaps matching TRBD1 (5 bases). CDR1 is SGHNT, CDR2 YYREEE, per germline (reference sequence). CDR3 length: 13 residues. The V and J ends lost 4 bases and 3 bases respectively, with 10 bases between them. The CDR3 DNA reads as TGTGCCAGCAGCCCCAGGGAAGAAGAGACCCAGTACTTC. It is translated as CASSPREEETQYF.

The rearrangement joins TRBV30 to TRBJ2-1; D assignment may be TRBD1 or TRBD2 (7 bases each). Trimming stripped 0 bases from V and 8 bases from J, with 14 bases between. Germline V CDR1 and CDR2: GTSNPN, SVGIG (reference sequence). There are 14 residues in the CDR3. CDR3 bases: TGTGCCTGGAGTGTATGGCAGGGGGGGGATGAGCAGTTCTTC. This encodes CAWSVWQGGDEQFF. The entire variable domain, with the rest obtained from reference TRBV30 and TRBJ2-1, is as follows: SQTIHQWPATLVQPVGSPLSLECTVEGTSNPNLYWYRQAAGRGLQLLFYSVGIGQISSEVPQNLSASRPQDRQFILSSKKLLLSDSGFYLCAWSVWQGGDEQFFGPGTRLTVL.

CDR3 loop: CAWSQGSYEQYV. The CDR3, as DNA: TGTGCCTGGAGTCAGGGATCCTACGAGCAGTACGTC. The chain uses TRBV30 and TRBJ2-7, with D possibly TRBD1 on 5 matching bases. V lost 2 bases, J lost 1 base, and 6 bases lay in between. The germline CDR1 and CDR2 sequences are GTSNPN and SVGIG (reference sequence). The CDR3 loop spans 12 amino acids.

The gene calls are TRBV18 and TRBJ1-6; a possible D gene is TRBD1 (5 bases). The CDR3 sequence is 16 residues long. The V end lost 1 base, the J end lost 7 bases, and 14 bases lay between the germline ends. Germline CDR1 reads KGHSH; CDR2 reads LQKENI. CDR3 in DNA: TGTGCCAGCTCACCACAAGCAGGGCAATTCAATTCACCCCTCCACTTT. Its protein is CASSPQAGQFNSPLHF.

V is TRBV5-6 and J is TRBJ2-7; a weak D match, TRBD2 (7 bases). V lost 0 bases and J lost 7, with 14 bases in between. CDR1 and CDR2 from the germline V gene are SGHDT and YYEEEE. This CDR3 is 14 amino acids long. The CDR3: CASSLDSGGREQYF. The CDR3 DNA is TGTGCCAGCAGCTTGGACTCCGGGGGGCGAGAGCAGTACTTC.

The chain has TRBV7-2 and TRBJ1-6; no firm D call. The CDR3 runs 18 residues. Germline loops: CDR1 SGHTA, CDR2 FQGNSA. V was trimmed by 1 base and J by 6 bases, leaving 19 bases between them. CDR3 protein: CASSLVLGSADLNSPLHF. The CDR3 bases are TGTGCCAGCAGCTTAGTTTTAGGGTCGGCCGATCTTAATTCACCCCTCCACTTT.

The chain carries TRBV7-9 and TRBJ1-3; unclear D gene. V was trimmed by 1 base and J by 0 bases, leaving 7 bases between them. The germline V gene encodes CDR1 SEHNR and CDR2 FQNEAQ (reference sequence). This CDR3 is 15 amino acids long. In DNA, the CDR3 is TGTGCCAGCAGCTTAGAGCGGCACTCTGGAAACACCATATATTTT. Translation: CASSLERHSGNTIYF.

The rearrangement uses TRBV7-9 and TRBJ2-3, with a possible D match to TRBD2 (5 bases). Germline V gives CDR1 SEHNR, CDR2 FQNEAQ (reference sequence). The CDR3 length is 16 residues. The V gene lost 5 bases and the J gene lost 4 bases, with 19 bases spanning the gap. The CDR3 DNA is TGTGCCAGCAGCGTGACTGGCCGGGGTGTAGCAGATACGCAGTATTTT. Residues: CASSVTGRGVADTQYF.

The chain couples TRBV11-1 to TRBJ2-7, with a tentative D call TRBD2 (6 bases). Germline V gives CDR1 SGHAT, CDR2 FQDESV (reference sequence). This CDR3 comprises 15 residues. With 4 bases removed from V and 2 bases from J, the gap between germline ends came to 15 bases. CDR3 amino acids: CASSWGDRAAYEQYF. CDR3 sequence (DNA): TGTGCCAGCAGCTGGGGGGACCGAGCAGCCTACGAGCAGTACTTC.

This clone appeared a single time. V is TRBV7-3 and J is TRBJ1-2; D remains ambiguous. The CDR3 has 13 residues. V dropped 5 bases and J dropped 4 bases, with 11 bases sitting between them. The germline CDR1 and CDR2 sequences are SGHTA and FQGTGA. In DNA, the CDR3 is TGTGCCAGCAGCCCCAACGCGGGCTATGGCTACACCTTC. Protein: CASSPNAGYGYTF.

The chain uses TRBV12-2 and TRBJ1-1. TRBV12-2 constitutes a pseudogene. The CDR3 is made up of 16 amino acids. CDR3 sequence (DNA): TGTGCAAGTCGCTTCCCAGAGACGGACCCGAACACTGAAGCTTTCTTT. Translated: CASRFPETDPNTEAFF.

This sequence joins TRBV30 and TRBJ1-1; D gene uncertain. Trimming took 3 bases from V and 0 from J, leaving 11 bases between them. CDR1 and CDR2 (germline): GTSNPN, SVGIG (reference sequence). The CDR3 runs 14 residues. Written as DNA, the CDR3 is TGTGCCTGGAGCATGGAGGGTATGAACACTGAAGCTTTCTTT. Translating it yields CAWSMEGMNTEAFF. The full variable domain, rest sourced from reference TRBV30 and TRBJ1-1, is SQTIHQWPATLVQPVGSPLSLECTVEGTSNPNLYWYRQAAGRGLQLLFYSVGIGQISSEVPQNLSASRPQDRQFILSSKKLLLSDSGFYLCAWSMEGMNTEAFFGQGTRLTVV.

V is TRBV15 and J is TRBJ2-7, with 7 bases fitting TRBD2. The CDR3 contains 15 residues. J was trimmed by 3 bases and V by 8 bases; bases with no gene match: 13. The germline V gene has CDR1 LNHNV and CDR2 YYDKDF (reference sequence). CDR3 region: CATAPGGTHNYEQYV. The CDR3 nucleotides are TGTGCCACCGCCCCGGGAGGTACTCACAACTACGAGCAGTACGTC.